The 23 T cell receptor beta chains below were found in one sample sequenced in a study of regulatory T cells in long-lasting Graves disease. The time point here: newly diagnosed GD, antithyroid drugs for less than 3 months. From PBMCs, RNA was extracted and then used to make the TCR library. TCR beta libraries were built with iRepertoire HTBI primers and Arm-PCR of CDR3 regions. Using its own MiXCR run on the multiplex PCR reads, TCRdb lists one record per CDR3 protein. The data hold hundreds of thousands of distinct CDR3 sequences, with over 14% observed a single time. The same data also contributed to another study, on T cells in Graves' hyperthyroidism and ophthalmopathy.

The sample in question was peripheral blood mononuclear cells (PBMCs), obtained at new diagnosis, from a patient treated with antithyroid drugs. The receptors derive from a woman in her forties with Graves disease.

This sequence joins TRBV3-1 and TRBJ2-1; TRBD2 aligns across 7 bases. The CDR3 is made up of 17 amino acids. The germline V gene encodes CDR1 LGHDT and CDR2 YNNKEL (reference sequence). J gave up 7 bases and V 4 bases, and 16 bases lay outside the gene matches. For the CDR3, the DNA is TGTGCCAGCAGCCCATCTCCCCCCTTAGCGGGTGGAAATGAGCAGTTCTTC. Its translation is CASSPSPPLAGGNEQFF.

V is TRBV7-2 and J is TRBJ1-2, with 7 bases that match TRBD1. After removal of 2 bases from V and 7 bases from J, the junction contained 7 bases not matched to a gene. The CDR3 is 14 residues long. Per germline, CDR1 SGHTA and CDR2 FQGNSA. The CDR3 reads CASSLSGGWGGYTF. Here the CDR3 DNA reads TGTGCCAGCAGCTTATCAGGGGGGTGGGGTGGCTACACCTTC.

This CDR3 is CATSRRGPGANVLTF. The DNA of the CDR3 is TGTGCCACCTCCCGGCGGGGGCCTGGGGCCAACGTCCTGACTTTC. The chain has TRBV19 and TRBJ2-6, with D perhaps TRBD2 (7 bases). The CDR3 runs 15 residues. V lost 10 bases to trimming and J lost 2 bases, with 15 bases between them. Germline assignment: CDR1 LNHDA and CDR2 SQIVND (reference sequence).

In its sample, this clonotype was seen many times. Just one base apart from a much larger clone, this may be a read error. The genes are TRBV6-2 or TRBV6-3 and TRBJ2-2; D is unclear. This CDR3 region has 11 residues. Germline CDR1 MNHEY, CDR2 SVGEGT. V was trimmed by 2 bases and J by 6 bases, leaving 1 base between them. The CDR3 coding sequence is TGTGCCAGCAGTTACCCCGGGGAGCTGTTTTTT. As protein: CASSYPGELFF.

The sample holds many counts of this clonotype. The chain uses TRBV28 and TRBJ1-5; TRBD1 agrees at 9 bases. The germline gives CDR1 MDHEN, CDR2 SYDVKM. V was pared by 0 bases and J by 1 base, with 4 bases of the junction left unmatched. The CDR3 length is 17 residues. The CDR3: CASSLWGQGWSNQPQHF. CDR3 DNA: TGTGCCAGCAGTTTATGGGGACAGGGCTGGAGCAATCAGCCCCAGCATTTT.

This clonotype occurred a few times. The chain recombines TRBV20-1 with TRBJ1-5; possibly TRBD1 for D (5 bases). Germline assignment: CDR1 DFQATT and CDR2 SNEGSKA (reference sequence). CDR3 length equals 13 residues. CDR3 coding DNA: TGCAGCGTGAAAGGGACGGCCAATCAGCCCCAGCATTTT. This sequence encodes CSVKGTANQPQHF.

This clonotype was recorded a few times. V gene TRBV12-3 or TRBV12-4 combines with J gene TRBJ1-5, with unresolved D. The CDR3 runs to 13 residues. Trimming shortened V by 3 bases and J by 5 bases, and 8 bases separated the two germline ends. CDR3 coding DNA: TGTGCCAGCAGTTTGCGGGTGGATCAGCCCCAGCATTTT. Encoded protein: CASSLRVDQPQHF.

Notes on this clonotype: This could be a read error, since a much larger clone is one nucleotide away. V and J are TRBV10-3 and TRBJ1-4; unclear D gene. This CDR3 has 17 amino acids. Germline CDR1 reads ENHRY; CDR2 reads SYGVKD. CDR3 DNA sequence: TGTGCCATCAGTGAGGCGCCTACCTTTGCAACTAATGAAAAACCGTTTTTT. Translating it yields CAISEAPTFATNEKPFF.

This clonotype was seen repeatedly, ten times or more. The chain is built from TRBV7-8 and TRBJ2-1, with TRBD2 identical over 7 bases. Germline trimming cut 5 bases from V and 8 bases from J; bases unmatched to any gene: 15. The CDR3 covers 16 residues. Germline V CDR1 and CDR2: SGHVS, FQNEAQ. CDR3 sequence (DNA): TGTGCCAGCAGCATATTGGCGGGCGGGAGTATCGATGAGCAGTTCTTC. This sequence encodes CASSILAGGSIDEQFF.

The CDR3 DNA sequence: TGCAGTGCTGAGGGACTAGCGGATGGGCGCACAGATACGCAGTATTTT. Residues: CSAEGLADGRTDTQYF. The chain uses TRBV20-1 and TRBJ2-3; 11 nucleotides agree with TRBD2. CDR3 length: 16 amino acids. The V segment lost 5 bases and the J segment 1 base; nucleotides outside the gene matches: 8. Germline V gene lookup returns CDR1 DFQATT and CDR2 SNEGSKA (reference sequence).

The chain is built from TRBV6-1 and TRBJ2-7, with a tentative D call TRBD2 (6 bases). Germline loops: CDR1 MNHNS, CDR2 SASEGT. V was clipped by 7 bases and J by 0 bases, with 13 bases between them. The CDR3 contains 14 residues. The CDR3 nucleotides are TGTGCCAGCATCCGTGGAGGGAGCTCCTACGAGCAGTACTTC. It encodes CASIRGGSSYEQYF.

The chain combines TRBV10-3 with TRBJ2-3; 8 bases match TRBD2. Per germline, CDR1 ENHRY and CDR2 SYGVKD. The CDR3 is 14 amino acids. The V gene end was trimmed by 6 bases and the J gene end by 4 bases; junction bases not matched to a gene: 6. CDR3 sequence reads: CAIRATSVADTQYF. As DNA, the CDR3 is TGTGCCATCAGGGCGACTAGCGTGGCAGATACGCAGTATTTT.

This clonotype was detected ten times or more. CDR3 region: CSVLQTAYEQYF. The CDR3 DNA follows: TGCAGCGTTTTACAGACAGCCTACGAGCAGTACTTC. The genes are TRBV29-1 and TRBJ2-7; possibly TRBD1 for D (5 bases). The CDR3 sequence is 12 residues long. Looked up from germline, CDR1 is SQVTM and CDR2 is ANQGSEA. V gave up 5 bases and J gave up 2 bases, with 10 bases separating them.

This clonotype was observed many times. For the CDR3, the DNA is TGTGCCAGCAAAAGGGATGGGATCGGCTACGAGCAGTACTTC. It encodes CASKRDGIGYEQYF. The chain has TRBV6-1 and TRBJ2-7; D gene uncertain. V shed 7 bases and J shed 3 bases, with 16 bases lying between them. This CDR3 is built from 14 residues. Germline loops: CDR1 MNHNS, CDR2 SASEGT.

There are many counts of this clonotype. V and J are TRBV28 and TRBJ2-1; tentatively, D is TRBD2 (6 bases). The CDR3 covers 13 residues. Trimming took off 9 bases at V and 4 bases at J, with 13 bases between the two ends. Germline V gives CDR1 MDHEN, CDR2 SYDVKM. The CDR3 here is CASTDRGYNEQFF. The CDR3 DNA reads as TGTGCCAGTACGGACCGGGGGTACAATGAGCAGTTCTTC.

This clonotype was observed many times. The V gene is TRBV7-9, the J gene TRBJ2-5; D gene ambiguous. The germline V gene has CDR1 SEHNR and CDR2 FQNEAQ (reference sequence). The ends were cut back, 0 bases at V and 5 bases at J, with 10 bases in the middle. This CDR3 is 14 amino acids long. The CDR3 protein is CASSLATARETQYF. CDR3 bases: TGTGCCAGCAGCTTAGCAACTGCGAGGGAGACCCAGTACTTC.

Many counts were recorded for this clonotype. V and J are TRBV6-1 and TRBJ2-7; a weak D match, TRBD1 (6 bases). Per the germline V gene, CDR1 is MNHNS and CDR2 is SASEGT. The V gene lost 7 bases and the J gene lost 0 bases, with 19 bases spanning the gap. The CDR3 runs 16 residues. The CDR3 spells CASTADRRITSYEQYF. The CDR3 nucleotides are TGTGCCAGCACCGCTGACAGGAGGATAACCTCCTACGAGCAGTACTTC.

Many counts were recorded for this clonotype. The rearrangement joins TRBV2 to TRBJ2-7; D remains unclear. The CDR3 is 13 amino acids. The V gene's germline CDR1 is SNHLY and CDR2 FYNNEI. The V gene lost 5 bases and the J gene lost 2 bases, with 10 bases spanning the gap. The CDR3 bases are TGTGCCAGCAGTCCGGGCAGAACCTACGAGCAGTACTTC. Encoded protein: CASSPGRTYEQYF.

With respect to this clonotype: A much more abundant neighbour one base away suggests this may be a read error. J is TRBJ2-5 and V is TRBV7-6, with 11 nucleotides matching TRBD2. From germline, CDR1 is SGHVS and CDR2 FNYEAQ. This CDR3 is built from 17 residues. As DNA, the CDR3 is TGTGCCAGCAGTTCCCCCTTAGCGGGAGGGGACCAAGAGACCCACTACTTC. Its protein is CASSSPLAGGDQETHYF. Full variable domain (missing parts from reference TRBV7-6 and TRBJ2-5): GAGVSQSPRYKVTKRGQDVALRCDPISGHVSLYWYRQALGQGPEFLTYFNYEAQQDKSGLPNDRFSAERPEGSISTLTIQRTEQRDSAMYRCASSSPLAGGDQETHYFGPGTRLLVL.

The chain joins TRBV19 to TRBJ2-7; 8 bases line up with TRBD2. With V trimmed by 2 bases and J by 0 bases, 6 bases remained unmatched. The CDR3 is 16 amino acids. Germline values: CDR1 LNHDA, CDR2 SQIVND (reference sequence). Here the CDR3 reads CASSISSGPSSYEQYF. DNA of the CDR3: TGTGCCAGTAGTATATCTAGCGGGCCCTCCTCCTACGAGCAGTACTTC.

The chain couples TRBV4-3 to TRBJ2-7, with 10 bases that match TRBD2. CDR3 length equals 16 residues. Germline-derived CDR1 and CDR2 are LGHNA and YSLEER. After removal of 4 bases from V and 3 bases from J, the junction contained 9 bases not matched to a gene. The CDR3 nucleotides are TGCGCCAGCAGCCCGGGACTAGCGACGATTGACTACGAGCAGTACTTC. Protein product: CASSPGLATIDYEQYF.

There are many counts of this clonotype. The chain employs TRBV4-2 and TRBJ2-1; possibly TRBD1 or TRBD2 for D (5 bases each). With 0 bases removed from V and 4 bases from J, the gap between germline ends came to 10 bases. The germline gives CDR1 LGHNA, CDR2 YNFKEQ. CDR3 length: 15 residues. The DNA of the CDR3 is TGTGCCAGCAGCCAAGAAGCGAGGGGATACAATGAGCAGTTCTTC. Its translation is CASSQEARGYNEQFF.

This clonotype came up many times. At one end the junction does not follow the germline gene, possibly because of a read error. The chain employs TRBV7-7 and TRBJ2-5, with a possible D match to TRBD2 (5 bases). This CDR3 is built from 15 residues. Germline V gene lookup returns CDR1 SSHAT and CDR2 FNYEAQ (reference sequence). The CDR3, as DNA: TGTGCTAGCAGCTTTCGGCCCGGAGGTGGGGAGACCCAGTACTTC. It is translated as CASSFRPGGGETQYF.